This TCR beta chain was observed in a study of blood T cell repertoires in COVID-19. Original methodology: Amplifying reference gene primers gave estimates of nucleated cell counts. The table came from immunoSEQ multiplex PCR; TCRdb's copy has only in-frame clones and leaves some out. That table furnishes V, J and clone size, whereas the DNA furnished D and trimming. The sample holds about 270,000 clones, more than 80% seen once. The V gene's germline CDR1 is MGHRA and CDR2 YSYEKL. The CDR3 is 17 amino acids. V was shortened by 0 bases and J by 7 bases, with 21 bases between the two germline ends. The V and J genes are TRBV4-1 and TRBJ1-2; TRBD1 might be the D (6 bases). The sequencing input was PBMCs or T cells enriched from blood (not recorded which). This TCR came from a woman younger than 45 with acute COVID-19. The CDR3 region has the DNA TGCGCCAGCAGCCAAGAGTTTATCGACAGGCGTGGAGGTGGCTACACCTTC. Residues: CASSQEFIDRRGGGYTF.